One sample yielded the 14 T cell receptor beta chains listed below, sequenced in a study of T cells in Graves' hyperthyroidism and ophthalmopathy. There were TCR beta CDR3 regions amplified from RNA transcripts. HTBI primers were used for first-round RT-PCR of the TCR CDR3. TCRdb analysed the multiplex PCR reads with MiXCR anew, one entry per CDR3 protein. The table records about 500,000 distinct CDR3 sequences, 14% of them present only once. Sequencing input: blood. These receptors all come from a woman between 18 and 29 years old with Graves' hyperthyroidism.

This clonotype was seen many times. The gene calls are TRBV11-3 and TRBJ2-7, with TRBD2 matching over 7 bases. V gave up 0 bases and J gave up 1 base; unmatched junction bases: 3. Looked up from germline, CDR1 is SGHNT and CDR2 is YENEEA. The CDR3 has 15 amino acids. The DNA for the CDR3 is TGTGCCAGCAGCTTAGAGAGCGGGAAATCCTACGAGCAGTACTTC. Its translation is CASSLESGKSYEQYF.

Many counts were recorded for this clonotype. This chain links TRBV30 with TRBJ2-2, with D unclear. This CDR3 is 11 amino acids long. Trimming shortened V by 4 bases and J by 4 bases, and 4 bases separated the two germline ends. Per germline, CDR1 GTSNPN and CDR2 SVGIG (reference sequence). The CDR3 reads CAWILTGELFF. Written as DNA, the CDR3 is TGTGCCTGGATTCTCACCGGGGAGCTGTTTTTT.

The sample holds many counts of this clonotype. The V call is TRBV6-1, the J call TRBJ2-7; 13 nucleotides match TRBD2. Germline loops: CDR1 MNHNS, CDR2 SASEGT. V shed 5 bases, J shed 2 bases, and the junction held 9 bases outside the gene matches. The CDR3 runs 17 residues. The CDR3 protein is CASSSGLAGARTYEQYV. CDR3 bases: TGTGCCAGCAGTTCCGGACTAGCGGGAGCCCGCACCTACGAGCAGTACGTC.

Only a few counts were recorded for this clonotype. This chain links TRBV29-1 with TRBJ2-3; the D is unclear. The length of the CDR3 is 12 residues. V was trimmed by 3 bases and J by 6 bases, leaving 10 bases between them. Germline CDR1 is SQVTM and CDR2 is ANQGSEA. CDR3 nucleotide sequence: TGCAGCGTTGAGAAGGTCTCGGATACGCAGTATTTT. Protein: CSVEKVSDTQYF.

This clonotype appeared many times. The chain carries TRBV6-2 or TRBV6-3 and TRBJ1-5; D is ambiguous. Trimming took off 10 bases at V and 11 bases at J, with 27 bases between the two ends. This CDR3 comprises 15 residues. The germline gives CDR1 MNHEY, CDR2 SVGEGT. In nucleotides, the CDR3 is TGTGCCACCAATGCGATAACACGGGGTTCAGCGGCCCAGCATTTT. This encodes CATNAITRGSAAQHF.

V usage is TRBV2 and J usage is TRBJ2-7; tentatively, D is TRBD1 (7 bases). The V gene lost 5 bases and the J gene lost 4 bases, with 15 bases spanning the gap. Germline values: CDR1 SNHLY, CDR2 FYNNEI. The CDR3 has 14 amino acids. The CDR3 spells CASSWEAGGYEQYF. In DNA, the CDR3 is TGTGCCAGCAGTTGGGAGGCAGGGGGTTACGAGCAGTACTTC.

This clonotype appeared a single time. This clone may be a read error of a much larger clone one base away. The chain carries TRBV3-1 and TRBJ2-1, with D perhaps TRBD1 or TRBD2 (5 bases each). This CDR3 has 13 residues. Germline V gene data show CDR1 as LGHDT and CDR2 as YNNKEL (reference sequence). The germline V and J ends were trimmed by 8 bases and 10 bases, with 18 bases remaining between them. The CDR3 DNA reads as TGTGCCAGCCGGGGCTGGGGGAATGGCGAGCAGTTCTTC. Amino acids: CASRGWGNGEQFF.

Notes on this clonotype: The junction differs from germline at one of its ends, possibly a read error. This chain joins TRBV5-4 and TRBJ1-1; D unresolved. Germline CDR1 is SGHNT and CDR2 is YYREEE (reference sequence). This CDR3 has 14 amino acids. DNA of the CDR3: TGTGCCAGCTGCTTTAAGGGAGGTGGCACTGAAGCTTTCTTT. Its protein product is CASCFKGGGTEAFF.

This clonotype was seen repeatedly, ten times or more. The rearrangement uses TRBV4-2 and TRBJ2-7; TRBD1 might be the D (6 bases). Per the germline V gene, CDR1 is LGHNA and CDR2 is YNFKEQ. V dropped 2 bases and J dropped 5 bases, with 13 bases sitting between them. This CDR3 region has 14 residues. The CDR3 DNA follows: TGTGCCAGCAGCCAACAAACCGGGACAAACGAGCAGTACTTC. It encodes CASSQQTGTNEQYF.

In its sample, this clonotype was seen many times. V gene TRBV25-1 combines with J gene TRBJ1-1; D may be TRBD1 (6 bases). The V gene's germline CDR1 is MGHDK and CDR2 SYGVNS. With 3 bases removed from V and 0 bases from J, the gap between germline ends came to 8 bases. The CDR3 consists of 14 residues. CDR3 nucleotides: TGTGCCAGCAGTGATTGGACAGTGAACACTGAAGCTTTCTTT. This encodes CASSDWTVNTEAFF.

This clonotype was counted ten times or more. The V call is TRBV20-1, the J call TRBJ2-3; maybe TRBD2 (6 bases). Germline loops: CDR1 DFQATT, CDR2 SNEGSKA (reference sequence). The germline V and J ends were trimmed by 6 bases and 1 base, with 14 bases remaining between them. This CDR3 is built from 14 residues. The DNA for the CDR3 is TGCAGTGCCTCTTCTAGCGAGGGCACAGATACGCAGTATTTT. It encodes CSASSSEGTDTQYF.

The table lists this clonotype with many counts. The chain is built from TRBV11-3 and TRBJ2-3; the match to TRBD2 covers 10 bases. The trim removed 5 bases at V and 2 bases at J, leaving 4 bases unmatched. Per the germline V gene, CDR1 is SGHNT and CDR2 is YENEEA. This CDR3 is built from 15 residues. The CDR3 nucleotides read TGTGCCAGCAGCCTCGGACTAGCGGTCACAGATACGCAGTATTTT. It specifies CASSLGLAVTDTQYF. The whole variable domain, remainder taken from reference TRBV11-3 and TRBJ2-3, is EAGVVQSPRYKIIEKKQPVAFWCNPISGHNTLYWYLQNLGQGPELLIRYENEEAVDDSQLPKDRFSAERLKGVDSTLKIQPAELGDSAVYLCASSLGLAVTDTQYFGPGTRLTVL.

Many counts were recorded for this clonotype. The chain couples TRBV27 to TRBJ2-7; D is unresolved. Germline CDR1 MNHEY, CDR2 SMNVEV (reference sequence). Trimming took 0 bases from V and 0 from J, leaving 12 bases between them. The CDR3 has 16 residues. The CDR3 sequence: CASSLSESVRSYEQYF. As DNA, the CDR3 is TGTGCCAGCAGTTTATCAGAGAGCGTCCGCTCCTACGAGCAGTACTTC.

The CDR3 spells CASSGGSSGSSEQFF. The CDR3 nucleotides are TGCGCCAGCAGCGGGGGATCTAGCGGGAGCAGTGAGCAGTTCTTC. The rearrangement links TRBV5-1 to TRBJ2-1; 10 bases are a match to TRBD2. This CDR3 is built from 15 residues. Germline CDR1 SGHRS, CDR2 YFSETQ. J was trimmed by 9 bases and V by 4 bases; bases with no gene match: 10.